The 13 T cell receptor beta chains listed next were all sequenced from one sample in a study of CD8 T cells in Susac syndrome. With random hexamers, 0.5 to 1 ug RNA was reverse transcribed. TCRdb called the immunoSEQ multiplex PCR reads again in MiXCR, with one record for every CDR3 protein. The top ten hold 0.093% of the sample, which has around 200,000 distinct CDR3 sequences, approximately 96% seen once. Specimen: CD4+ T cells from PBMCs. All receptors derive from a human donor with multiple sclerosis.

CDR3 protein: CASRGGPYEQYF. The CDR3 coding sequence is TGTGCCAGCAGGGGGGGGCCGTACGAGCAGTACTTC. The gene calls are TRBV12-3 or TRBV12-4 and TRBJ2-7; D is possibly TRBD2 (7 bases). The CDR3 contains 12 residues. Trimming removed 6 bases from V and 4 bases from J, with 10 bases in between.

V is TRBV3-1 and J is TRBJ2-7, with a tentative D call TRBD1 (6 bases). Trimming cost V 5 bases and J 0 bases, with 14 bases left between them. Germline CDR1 is LGHDT and CDR2 is YNNKEL (reference sequence). This CDR3 comprises 15 residues. In DNA, the CDR3 is TGTGCCAGCAGCTCCGGGACAACTAACTCCTACGAGCAGTACTTC. It encodes CASSSGTTNSYEQYF.

The chain combines TRBV5-1 with TRBJ1-2, with 7 bases fitting TRBD1. The CDR3 consists of 12 residues. V trimming: 3 bases; J trimming: 6 bases; junction bases outside the gene matches: 2. CDR1 and CDR2 from the germline V gene are SGHRS and YFSETQ. The CDR3 coding sequence is TGCGCCAGCAGCTCGACAGGGAATGGCTACACCTTC. Encoded protein: CASSSTGNGYTF.

This chain connects TRBV4-3 to TRBJ2-1, with D hard to call. This CDR3 spans 13 amino acids. Germline lookup yields CDR1 LGHNA and CDR2 YSLEER. Trimming removed 0 bases at V and 7 bases at J, with 7 bases between. CDR3 region: CASSQEEVNEQFF. The CDR3 DNA follows: TGCGCCAGCAGCCAAGAGGAAGTGAATGAGCAGTTCTTC.

The chain links TRBV9 to TRBJ2-7; TRBD1 matches 11 bases. The CDR3 runs 14 residues. Germline loops: CDR1 SGDLS, CDR2 YYNGEE. Unmatched junction bases numbered 4, after V lost 2 bases and J lost 6 bases. The DNA for the CDR3 is TGTGCCAGCAGCGTTGGGACAGGGGGTGGCGAGCAGTACTTC. It translates to CASSVGTGGGEQYF.

The chain links TRBV4-1 to TRBJ2-1; 9 bases map to TRBD2. CDR3 length: 16 residues. J lost 4 bases, V lost 1 base, and 5 bases had no gene match. The germline CDR1 and CDR2 sequences are MGHRA and YSYEKL. In DNA, the CDR3 is TGCGCCAGCAGCCAAGTTCTAGCGGGACGTTACAATGAGCAGTTCTTC. Translating it yields CASSQVLAGRYNEQFF.

The chain joins TRBV30 to TRBJ1-1; TRBD1 matches 8 bases. The CDR3 covers 15 residues. CDR1 is GTSNPN and CDR2 is SVGIG in the germline V gene (reference sequence). The V gene end was trimmed by 3 bases and the J gene end by 4 bases; junction bases not matched to a gene: 10. DNA of the CDR3: TGTGCCTGGAGGCCTCGGACAGGGCGGGTCACTGAAGCTTTCTTT. Translation gives CAWRPRTGRVTEAFF.

The chain has TRBV29-1 and TRBJ1-1; D unclear. The CDR3 runs to 13 residues. With 5 bases removed from V and 0 bases from J, the gap between germline ends came to 10 bases. The germline V gene encodes CDR1 SQVTM and CDR2 ANQGSEA. The CDR3 loop is CSVFEEMNTEAFF. CDR3 nucleotide sequence: TGCAGCGTTTTCGAGGAGATGAACACTGAAGCTTTCTTT.

The chain uses TRBV4-3 and TRBJ2-7; the match to TRBD1 covers 9 bases. This CDR3 is 15 amino acids long. V shed 5 bases, J shed 3 bases, and the junction held 8 bases outside the gene matches. Germline CDR1 reads LGHNA; CDR2 reads YSLEER. The CDR3 DNA follows: TGCGCCAGCAGCACATCTACAGGGGGCATCTACGAGCAGTACTTC. This translates into CASSTSTGGIYEQYF.

This clonotype was picked up one time. The chain couples TRBV30 to TRBJ1-2; the match to TRBD1 covers 7 bases. CDR3 length: 14 residues. Germline V lookup: CDR1 GTSNPN, CDR2 SVGIG (reference sequence). The V and J ends lost 5 bases and 0 bases, in that order; junction bases with no gene match: 6. The CDR3 DNA is TGTGCCTGGGGAAGGGACAGCCCTAACTATGGCTACACCTTC. Its protein is CAWGRDSPNYGYTF.

The chain couples TRBV7-2 to TRBJ1-5, with D unresolved. V lost 3 bases and J lost 1, with 10 bases in between. This CDR3 is 15 amino acids long. CDR1 SGHTA and CDR2 FQGNSA come from the germline V gene. Here the CDR3 DNA reads TGTGCCAGCAGCTTTCTGGGGATGAGCAATCAGCCCCAGCATTTT. Protein: CASSFLGMSNQPQHF.

The genes are TRBV27 and TRBJ1-2, with TRBD1 identical over 8 bases. With V trimmed by 4 bases and J by 4 bases, 8 bases remained unmatched. The CDR3 is made up of 15 amino acids. The germline V gene encodes CDR1 MNHEY and CDR2 SMNVEV (reference sequence). The DNA for the CDR3 is TGTGCCAGCAGTTCGACAGGGGCAGGGACCTATGGCTACACCTTC. Its protein is CASSSTGAGTYGYTF.

The chain recombines TRBV6-2 or TRBV6-3 with TRBJ2-1; maybe TRBD2 (6 bases). CDR3 length: 14 residues. The ends were cut back, 0 bases at V and 6 bases at J, with 9 bases in the middle. Per the germline V gene, CDR1 is MNHEY and CDR2 is SVGEGT. In DNA, the CDR3 is TGTGCCAGCAGTTACTCCGAGACTAGCAATGAGCAGTTCTTC. Protein product: CASSYSETSNEQFF.